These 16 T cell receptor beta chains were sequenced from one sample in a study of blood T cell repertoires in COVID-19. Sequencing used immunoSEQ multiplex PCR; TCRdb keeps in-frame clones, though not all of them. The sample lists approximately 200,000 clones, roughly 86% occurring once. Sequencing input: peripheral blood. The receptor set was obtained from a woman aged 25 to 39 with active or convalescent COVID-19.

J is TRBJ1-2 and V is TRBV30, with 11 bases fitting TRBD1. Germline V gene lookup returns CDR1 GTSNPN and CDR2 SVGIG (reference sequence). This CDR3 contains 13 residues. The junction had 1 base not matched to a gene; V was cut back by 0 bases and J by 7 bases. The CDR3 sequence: CAWSVGQGVGYTF. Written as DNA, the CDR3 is TGTGCCTGGAGTGTGGGACAGGGGGTTGGCTACACCTTC.

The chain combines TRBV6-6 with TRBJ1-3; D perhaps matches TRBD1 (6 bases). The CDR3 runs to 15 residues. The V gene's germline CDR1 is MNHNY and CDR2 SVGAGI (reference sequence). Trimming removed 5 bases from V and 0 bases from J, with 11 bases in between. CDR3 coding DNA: TGTGCCAGCAGTAGGGGGAACCGCTCTGGAAACACCATATATTTT. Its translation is CASSRGNRSGNTIYF.

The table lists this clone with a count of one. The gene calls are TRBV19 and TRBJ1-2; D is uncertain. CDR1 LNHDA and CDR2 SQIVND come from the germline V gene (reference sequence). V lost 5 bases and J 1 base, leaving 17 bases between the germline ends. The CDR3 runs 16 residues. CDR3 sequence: CASSFEGRRDNYGYTF. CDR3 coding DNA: TGTGCCAGTAGTTTTGAAGGGAGAAGGGATAACTATGGCTACACCTTC.

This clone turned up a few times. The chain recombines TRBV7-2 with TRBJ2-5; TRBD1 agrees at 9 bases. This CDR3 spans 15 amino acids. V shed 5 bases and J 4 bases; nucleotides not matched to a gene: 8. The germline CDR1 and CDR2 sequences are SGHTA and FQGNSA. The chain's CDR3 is CASSPWGTGTETQYF. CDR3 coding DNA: TGTGCCAGCAGCCCGTGGGGGACAGGGACAGAGACCCAGTACTTC.

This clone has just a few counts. The CDR3 sequence is CATSGTGLTNTEAFF. For the CDR3, the DNA is TGTGCCACCTCTGGGACAGGGCTTACGAACACTGAAGCTTTCTTT. The chain joins TRBV6-6 to TRBJ1-1; TRBD1 matches 9 bases. V lost 10 bases, J lost 1 base, and 10 bases stayed unmatched. Germline assignment: CDR1 MNHNY and CDR2 SVGAGI (reference sequence). The CDR3 extends over 15 amino acids.

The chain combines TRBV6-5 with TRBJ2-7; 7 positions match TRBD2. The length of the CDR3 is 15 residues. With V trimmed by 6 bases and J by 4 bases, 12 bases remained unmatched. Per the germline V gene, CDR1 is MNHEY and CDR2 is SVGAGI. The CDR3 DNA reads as TGTGCCAGCAGGGGTCTGATAGCGGGTTTTTACGAGCAGTACTTC. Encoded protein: CASRGLIAGFYEQYF.

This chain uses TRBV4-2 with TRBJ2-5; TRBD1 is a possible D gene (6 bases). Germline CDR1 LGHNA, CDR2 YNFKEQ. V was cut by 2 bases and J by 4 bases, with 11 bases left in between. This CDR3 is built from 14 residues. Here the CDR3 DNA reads TGTGCCAGCAGCCAACCCACAGGGTTAGAGACCCAGTACTTC. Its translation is CASSQPTGLETQYF.

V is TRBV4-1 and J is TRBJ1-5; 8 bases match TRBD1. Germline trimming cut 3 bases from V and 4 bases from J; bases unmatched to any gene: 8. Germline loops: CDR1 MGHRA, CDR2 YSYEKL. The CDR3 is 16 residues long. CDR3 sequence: CASSHADRGENQPQHF. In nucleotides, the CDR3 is TGCGCCAGCAGCCATGCAGACAGGGGTGAGAATCAGCCCCAGCATTTT.

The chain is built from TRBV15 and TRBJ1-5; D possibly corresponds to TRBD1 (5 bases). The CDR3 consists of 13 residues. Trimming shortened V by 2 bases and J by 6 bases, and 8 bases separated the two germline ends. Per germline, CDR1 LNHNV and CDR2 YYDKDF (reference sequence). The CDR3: CATSRQGTQPQHF. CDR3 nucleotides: TGTGCCACCAGCAGACAGGGTACTCAGCCCCAGCATTTT.

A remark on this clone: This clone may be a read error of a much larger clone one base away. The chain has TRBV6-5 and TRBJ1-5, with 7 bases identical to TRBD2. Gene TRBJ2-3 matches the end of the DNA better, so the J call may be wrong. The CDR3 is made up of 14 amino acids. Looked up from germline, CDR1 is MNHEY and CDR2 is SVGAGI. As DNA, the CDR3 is TGTGCCAGCAGTTACGGAGCGGGGACGCAGCCCCAGTATTTT. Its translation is CASSYGAGTQPQYF.

The chain's CDR3 is CASSIIAGGRNEQYF. The CDR3 nucleotides read TGTGCCAGCAGTATCATAGCGGGGGGGCGTAACGAGCAGTACTTC. The V gene is TRBV27, the J gene TRBJ2-7, with 11 bases that match TRBD2. The CDR3 contains 15 residues. V gave up 5 bases and J gave up 5 bases; unmatched junction bases: 8. Per the germline V gene, CDR1 is MNHEY and CDR2 is SMNVEV (reference sequence).

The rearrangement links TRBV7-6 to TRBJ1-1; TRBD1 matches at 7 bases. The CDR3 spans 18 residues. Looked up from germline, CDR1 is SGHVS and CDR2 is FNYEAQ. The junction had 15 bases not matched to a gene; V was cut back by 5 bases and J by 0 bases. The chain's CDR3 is CASSLVPGGGTMNTEAFF. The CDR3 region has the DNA TGTGCCAGCAGCCTGGTCCCAGGGGGAGGTACCATGAACACTGAAGCTTTCTTT.

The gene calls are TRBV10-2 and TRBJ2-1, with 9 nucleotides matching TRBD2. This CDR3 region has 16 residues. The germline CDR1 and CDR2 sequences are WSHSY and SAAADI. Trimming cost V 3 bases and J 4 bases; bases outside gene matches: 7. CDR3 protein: CASSDRLAETYNEQFF. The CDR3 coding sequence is TGCGCCAGCAGTGACCGACTAGCGGAGACTTACAATGAGCAGTTCTTC.

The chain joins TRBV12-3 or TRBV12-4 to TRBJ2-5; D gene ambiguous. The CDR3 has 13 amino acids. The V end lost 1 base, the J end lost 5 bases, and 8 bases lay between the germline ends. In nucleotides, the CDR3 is TGTGCCAGCAGTTTAGACATTACGGAGACCCAGTACTTC. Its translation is CASSLDITETQYF.

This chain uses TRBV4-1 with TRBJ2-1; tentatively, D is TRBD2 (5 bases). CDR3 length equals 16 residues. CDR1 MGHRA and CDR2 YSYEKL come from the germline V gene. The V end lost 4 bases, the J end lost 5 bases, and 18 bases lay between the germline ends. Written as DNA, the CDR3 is TGCGCCAGCAGCCGGATTAGCGAGGATAATAACAATGAGCAGTTCTTC. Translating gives CASSRISEDNNNEQFF.

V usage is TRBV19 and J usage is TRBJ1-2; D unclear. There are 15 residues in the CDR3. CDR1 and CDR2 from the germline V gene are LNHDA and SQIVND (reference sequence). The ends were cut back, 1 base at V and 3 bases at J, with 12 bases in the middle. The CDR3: CASSIAPSSDYGYTF. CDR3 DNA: TGTGCCAGTAGTATAGCCCCAAGCAGCGACTATGGCTACACCTTC.